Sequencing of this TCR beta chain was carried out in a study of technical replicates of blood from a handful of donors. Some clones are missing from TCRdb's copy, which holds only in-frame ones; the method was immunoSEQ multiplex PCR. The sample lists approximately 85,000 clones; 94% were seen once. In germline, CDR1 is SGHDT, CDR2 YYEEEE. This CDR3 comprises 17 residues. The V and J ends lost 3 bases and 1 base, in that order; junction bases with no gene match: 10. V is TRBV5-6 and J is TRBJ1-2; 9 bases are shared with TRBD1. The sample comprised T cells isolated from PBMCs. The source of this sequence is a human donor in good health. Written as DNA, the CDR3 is TGTGCCAGCAGCTCAGTCCCGGGACAGGGACGTAACTATGGCTACACCTTC. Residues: CASSSVPGQGRNYGYTF. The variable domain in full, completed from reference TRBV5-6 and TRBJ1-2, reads DAGVTQSPTHLIKTRGQQVTLRCSPKSGHDTVSWYQQALGQGPQFIFQYYEEEERQRGNFPDRFSGHQFPNYSSELNVNALLLGDSALYLCASSSVPGQGRNYGYTFGSGTRLTVV.